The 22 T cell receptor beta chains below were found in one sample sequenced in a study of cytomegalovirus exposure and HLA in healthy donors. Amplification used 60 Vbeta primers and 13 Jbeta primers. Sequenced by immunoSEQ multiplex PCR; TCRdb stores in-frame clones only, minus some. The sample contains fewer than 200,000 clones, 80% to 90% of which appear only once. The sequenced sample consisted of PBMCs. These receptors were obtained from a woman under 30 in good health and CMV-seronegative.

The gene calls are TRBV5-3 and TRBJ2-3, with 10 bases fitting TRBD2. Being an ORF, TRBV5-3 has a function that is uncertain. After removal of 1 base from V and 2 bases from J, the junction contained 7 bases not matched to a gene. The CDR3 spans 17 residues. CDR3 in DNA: TGTGCCAGAAGCTTGCGTCCTAGCGGGAGACTCACAGATACGCAGTATTTT. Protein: CARSLRPSGRLTDTQYF.

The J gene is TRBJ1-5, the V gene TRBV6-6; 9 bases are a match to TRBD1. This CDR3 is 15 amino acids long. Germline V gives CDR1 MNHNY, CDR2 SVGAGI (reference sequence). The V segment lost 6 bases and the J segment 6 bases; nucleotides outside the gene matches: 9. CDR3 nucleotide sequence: TGTGCCAGCAGGGGGGAGGGGACAGGGACTCAGCCCCAGCATTTT. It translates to CASRGEGTGTQPQHF.

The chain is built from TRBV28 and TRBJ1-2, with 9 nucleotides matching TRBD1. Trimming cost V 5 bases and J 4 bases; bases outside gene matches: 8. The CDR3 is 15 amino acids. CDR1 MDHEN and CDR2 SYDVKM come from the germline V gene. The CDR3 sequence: CASSTTGGKGYGYTF. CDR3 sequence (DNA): TGTGCCAGCAGTACTACAGGGGGCAAGGGCTATGGCTACACCTTC.

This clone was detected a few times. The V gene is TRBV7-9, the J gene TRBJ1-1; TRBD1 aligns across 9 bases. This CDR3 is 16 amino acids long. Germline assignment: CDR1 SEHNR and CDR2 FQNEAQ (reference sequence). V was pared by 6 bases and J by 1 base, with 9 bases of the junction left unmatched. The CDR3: CASSGQGTVRNTEAFF. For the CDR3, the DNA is TGTGCCAGCAGTGGACAGGGGACGGTGAGGAACACTGAAGCTTTCTTT.

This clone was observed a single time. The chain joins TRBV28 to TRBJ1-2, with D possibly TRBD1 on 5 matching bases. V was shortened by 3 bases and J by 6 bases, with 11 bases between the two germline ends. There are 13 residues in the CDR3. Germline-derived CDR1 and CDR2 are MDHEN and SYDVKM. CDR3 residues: CASSFYRFDGYTF. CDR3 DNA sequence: TGTGCCAGCAGTTTTTACAGGTTCGATGGCTACACCTTC.

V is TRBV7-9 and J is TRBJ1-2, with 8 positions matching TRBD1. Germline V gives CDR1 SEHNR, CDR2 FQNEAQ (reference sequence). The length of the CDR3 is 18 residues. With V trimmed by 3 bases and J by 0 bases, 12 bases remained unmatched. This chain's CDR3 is CASSFLPDRVGSNYGYTF. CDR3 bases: TGTGCCAGCAGCTTCTTACCGGACAGGGTGGGCTCTAACTATGGCTACACCTTC.

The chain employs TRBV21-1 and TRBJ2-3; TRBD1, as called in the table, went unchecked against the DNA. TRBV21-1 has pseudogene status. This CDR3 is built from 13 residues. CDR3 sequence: CATLRDIPDTQYF. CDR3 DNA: TGTGCCACCCTCCGGGACATCCCTGATACGCAGTATTTT.

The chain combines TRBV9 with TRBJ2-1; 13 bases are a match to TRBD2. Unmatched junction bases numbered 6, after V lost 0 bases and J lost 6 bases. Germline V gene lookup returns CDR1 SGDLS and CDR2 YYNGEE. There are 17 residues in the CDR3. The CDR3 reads CASSVGGGTSGINEQFF. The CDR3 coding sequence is TGTGCCAGCAGCGTAGGAGGGGGGACTAGCGGGATCAATGAGCAGTTCTTC.

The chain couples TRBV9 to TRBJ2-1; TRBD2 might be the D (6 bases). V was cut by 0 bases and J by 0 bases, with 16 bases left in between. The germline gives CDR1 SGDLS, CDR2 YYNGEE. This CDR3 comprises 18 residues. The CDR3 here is CASSVDVSLANSYNEQFF. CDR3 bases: TGTGCCAGCAGCGTAGACGTCTCCCTAGCGAACTCCTACAATGAGCAGTTCTTC.

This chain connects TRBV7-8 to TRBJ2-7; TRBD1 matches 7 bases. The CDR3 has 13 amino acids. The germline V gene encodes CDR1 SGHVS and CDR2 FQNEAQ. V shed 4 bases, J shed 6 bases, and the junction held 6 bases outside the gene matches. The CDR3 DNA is TGTGCCAGCAGCTACGGGACAGTTCTCGAGCAGTACTTC. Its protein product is CASSYGTVLEQYF.

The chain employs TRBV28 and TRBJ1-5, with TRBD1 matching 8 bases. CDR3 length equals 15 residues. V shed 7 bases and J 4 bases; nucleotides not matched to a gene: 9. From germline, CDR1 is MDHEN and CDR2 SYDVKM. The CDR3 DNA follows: TGTGCCAGCAATTCGCGGGACAGGACTAATCAGCCCCAGCATTTT. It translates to CASNSRDRTNQPQHF.

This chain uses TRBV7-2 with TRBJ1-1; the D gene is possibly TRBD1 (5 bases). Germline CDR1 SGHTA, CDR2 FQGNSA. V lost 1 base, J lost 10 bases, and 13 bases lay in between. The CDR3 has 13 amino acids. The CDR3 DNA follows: TGTGCCAGCAGCTTAGACGGGGGGACCACAGCTTTCTTT. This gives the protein CASSLDGGTTAFF. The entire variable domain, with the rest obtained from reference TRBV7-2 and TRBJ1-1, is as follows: GAGVSQSPSNKVTEKGKDVELRCDPISGHTALYWYRQSLGQGLEFLIYFQGNSAPDKSGLPSDRFSAERTGGSVSTLTIQRTQQEDSAVYLCASSLDGGTTAFFGQGTRLTVV.

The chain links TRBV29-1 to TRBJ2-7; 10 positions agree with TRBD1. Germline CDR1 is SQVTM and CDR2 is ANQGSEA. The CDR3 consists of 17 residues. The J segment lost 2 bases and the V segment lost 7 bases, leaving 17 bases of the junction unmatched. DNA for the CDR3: TGCAGCGCCAATTCCGGGACAGGGGTTGGCGGGACCTACGAGCAGTACTTC. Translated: CSANSGTGVGGTYEQYF.

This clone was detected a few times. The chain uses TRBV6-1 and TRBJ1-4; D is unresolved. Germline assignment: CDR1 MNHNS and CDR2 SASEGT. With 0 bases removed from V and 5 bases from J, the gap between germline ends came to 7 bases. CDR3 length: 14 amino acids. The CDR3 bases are TGTGCCAGCAGTGAAGCACAGTTGAATGAAAAACTGTTTTTT. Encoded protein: CASSEAQLNEKLFF.

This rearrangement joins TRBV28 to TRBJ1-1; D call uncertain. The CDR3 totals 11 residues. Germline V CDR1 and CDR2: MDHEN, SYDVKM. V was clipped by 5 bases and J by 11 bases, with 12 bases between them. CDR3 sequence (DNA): TGTGCCAGCAGTAAACGACAACGTGCTTTCTTT. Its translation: CASSKRQRAFF.

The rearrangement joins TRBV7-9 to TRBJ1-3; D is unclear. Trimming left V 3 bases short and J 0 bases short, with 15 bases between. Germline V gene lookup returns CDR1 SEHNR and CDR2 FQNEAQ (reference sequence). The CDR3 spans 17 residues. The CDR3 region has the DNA TGTGCCAGCAGCTTGGGGAGCTTCTTGAGCTCTGGAAACACCATATATTTT. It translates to CASSLGSFLSSGNTIYF.

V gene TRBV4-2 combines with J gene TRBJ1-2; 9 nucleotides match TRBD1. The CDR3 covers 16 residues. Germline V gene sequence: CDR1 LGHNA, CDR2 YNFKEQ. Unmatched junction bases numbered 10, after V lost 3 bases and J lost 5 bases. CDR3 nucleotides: TGTGCCAGCAGCCAGTATACTTCTGGGACAGGGTATGGCTACACCTTC. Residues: CASSQYTSGTGYGYTF.

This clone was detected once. CDR3 protein: CASSKSAEYYGYTF. The DNA for the CDR3 is TGTGCCAGCAGTAAAAGTGCGGAGTACTATGGCTACACCTTC. V is TRBV13 and J is TRBJ1-2; no clear D. The V gene lost 6 bases and the J gene lost 3 bases, with 14 bases spanning the gap. CDR3 length equals 14 residues. The germline V gene has CDR1 PRHDT and CDR2 FYEKMQ (reference sequence).

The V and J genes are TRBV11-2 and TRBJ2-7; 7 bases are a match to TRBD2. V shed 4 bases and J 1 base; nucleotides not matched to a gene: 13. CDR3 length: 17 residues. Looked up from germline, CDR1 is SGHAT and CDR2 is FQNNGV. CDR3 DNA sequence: TGTGCCAGCAGCTCCATAAAGCGGGAATCGGGATCCTACGAGCAGTACTTC. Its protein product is CASSSIKRESGSYEQYF.

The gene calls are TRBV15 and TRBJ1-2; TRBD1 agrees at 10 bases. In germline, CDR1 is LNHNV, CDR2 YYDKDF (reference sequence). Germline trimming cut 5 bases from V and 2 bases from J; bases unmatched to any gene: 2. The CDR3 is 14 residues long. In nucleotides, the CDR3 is TGTGCCACCAGCGGGGACAGGGGCAACTATGGCTACACCTTC. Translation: CATSGDRGNYGYTF.

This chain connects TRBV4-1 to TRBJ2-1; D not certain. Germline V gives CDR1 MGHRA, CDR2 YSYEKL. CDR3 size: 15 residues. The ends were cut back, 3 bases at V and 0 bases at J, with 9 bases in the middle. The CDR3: CASSHPGVSYNEQFF. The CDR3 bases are TGCGCCAGCAGCCATCCCGGTGTCTCCTACAATGAGCAGTTCTTC.

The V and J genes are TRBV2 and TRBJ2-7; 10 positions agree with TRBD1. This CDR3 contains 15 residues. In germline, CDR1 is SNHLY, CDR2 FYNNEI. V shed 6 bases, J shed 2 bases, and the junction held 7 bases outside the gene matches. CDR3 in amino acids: CASSLDRGRPYEQYF. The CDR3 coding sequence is TGTGCCAGCAGCCTAGACAGGGGGCGACCCTACGAGCAGTACTTC.